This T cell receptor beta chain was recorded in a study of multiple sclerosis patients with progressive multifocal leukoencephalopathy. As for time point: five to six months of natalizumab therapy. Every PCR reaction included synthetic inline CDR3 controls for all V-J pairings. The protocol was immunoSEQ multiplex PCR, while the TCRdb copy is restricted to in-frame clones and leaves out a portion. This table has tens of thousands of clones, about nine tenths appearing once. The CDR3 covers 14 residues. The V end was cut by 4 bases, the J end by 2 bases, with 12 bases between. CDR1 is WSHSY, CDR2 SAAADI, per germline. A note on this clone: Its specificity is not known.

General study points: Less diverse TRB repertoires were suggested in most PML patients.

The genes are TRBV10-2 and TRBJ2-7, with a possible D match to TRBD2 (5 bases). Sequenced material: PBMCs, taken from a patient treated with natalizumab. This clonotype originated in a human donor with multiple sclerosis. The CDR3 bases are TGCGCCAGCAGTGCCCAGCCCGGGGCCTACGAGCAGTACTTC. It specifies CASSAQPGAYEQYF.